What follows are 17 T cell receptor beta chains derived from one specimen sequenced in a study of a mutant IDH1 vaccine in newly diagnosed glioma. Produced via immunoSEQ multiplex PCR; TCRdb's table is partial and in-frame only. This table holds around 32,000 clones, 80% found once. Time point: week 35, safety follow-up. Topical imiquimod was applied with each vaccine dose, which held 300 ug of mutant IDH1 20-mer peptide. For these TCRs, the target antigens are not known. This material consisted of PBMCs, taken from a glioma patient whose treatment included an IDH1 peptide vaccine. These receptors were collected from a middle-aged man with glioma. Some clones in this sample may be carry-over from other donors' samples.

The V gene is TRBV5-1, the J gene TRBJ1-6, with unresolved D. CDR3 length equals 16 residues. Germline V gene data show CDR1 as SGHRS and CDR2 as YFSETQ. V gave up 0 bases and J gave up 0 bases, with 7 bases separating them. CDR3 coding DNA: TGCGCCAGCAGCTTGGATTGGAGCTCCTATAATTCACCCCTCCACTTT. This translates into CASSLDWSSYNSPLHF.

This clone has more than one count but fewer than ten. CDR3 loop: CASSFGKNTEAFF. The CDR3, as DNA: TGTGCCAGCAGCTTCGGAAAGAACACTGAAGCTTTCTTT. The chain employs TRBV7-2 and TRBJ1-1; D is unresolved. This CDR3 comprises 13 residues. Trimming left V 3 bases short and J 1 base short, with 6 bases between. Germline-derived CDR1 and CDR2 are SGHTA and FQGNSA.

The chain links TRBV7-2 to TRBJ1-5, with D hard to call. The CDR3 extends over 16 amino acids. CDR1 SGHTA and CDR2 FQGNSA come from the germline V gene. V was shortened by 0 bases and J by 0 bases, with 9 bases between the two germline ends. CDR3 nucleotide sequence: TGTGCCAGCAGCTTAGCAGCCCAGTATAGCAATCAGCCCCAGCATTTT. This encodes CASSLAAQYSNQPQHF.

V and J are TRBV6-6 and TRBJ1-1, with a possible D match to TRBD1 (6 bases). Germline-derived CDR1 and CDR2 are MNHNY and SVGAGI (reference sequence). There are 14 residues in the CDR3. The V and J ends lost 0 bases and 3 bases respectively, with 8 bases between them. CDR3 DNA sequence: TGTGCCAGCAGTTACTCCCCAGGGGACACTGAAGCTTTCTTT. Translation gives CASSYSPGDTEAFF.

This clone was counted only a few times. V gene TRBV27 combines with J gene TRBJ1-1, with no clear D. Per germline, CDR1 MNHEY and CDR2 SMNVEV (reference sequence). The V end was cut by 3 bases, the J end by 0 bases, with 8 bases between. The CDR3 spans 14 residues. CDR3 sequence reads: CASSFSWVNTEAFF. In DNA form, the CDR3 reads TGTGCCAGCAGTTTTTCGTGGGTGAACACTGAAGCTTTCTTT.

V and J are TRBV5-4 and TRBJ2-3; 7 bases line up with TRBD1. This CDR3 contains 15 residues. Germline trimming cut 0 bases from V and 2 bases from J; bases unmatched to any gene: 3. Per germline, CDR1 SGHNT and CDR2 YYREEE (reference sequence). This chain's CDR3 is CASSLGQGNTDTQYF. CDR3 sequence (DNA): TGTGCCAGCAGCTTGGGACAGGGCAACACAGATACGCAGTATTTT.

This chain links TRBV19 with TRBJ1-1; D might be TRBD1 (6 bases). This CDR3 is built from 14 residues. Germline V gene data show CDR1 as LNHDA and CDR2 as SQIVND (reference sequence). V was pared by 1 base and J by 6 bases, with 12 bases between. The CDR3 DNA is TGTGCCAGTAGTATAGGAGGGGGAGCGGCTGAAGCTTTCTTT. This translates into CASSIGGGAAEAFF.

The chain joins TRBV7-9 to TRBJ2-1, with 8 nucleotides matching TRBD1. The CDR3 is 14 amino acids. Germline V gene lookup returns CDR1 SEHNR and CDR2 FQNEAQ (reference sequence). V shed 2 bases and J 8 bases; nucleotides not matched to a gene: 5. The CDR3, as DNA: TGTGCCAGCAGCTTAATCAGGGGGCTCGATGAGCAGTTCTTC. This translates into CASSLIRGLDEQFF.

The rearrangement uses TRBV29-1 and TRBJ2-1, with 9 bases identical to TRBD2. The CDR3 has 18 amino acids. Germline assignment: CDR1 SQVTM and CDR2 ANQGSEA. The V gene end was trimmed by 3 bases and the J gene end by 0 bases; junction bases not matched to a gene: 12. The CDR3 DNA sequence: TGCAGCGTTGATGCCAGCGGGGGGTATTCGAGCTCCTACAATGAGCAGTTCTTC. Protein sequence: CSVDASGGYSSSYNEQFF.

The rearrangement uses TRBV7-9 and TRBJ2-7; D not certain. Germline CDR1 SEHNR, CDR2 FQNEAQ (reference sequence). Trimming removed 2 bases at V and 5 bases at J, with 13 bases between. This CDR3 has 14 residues. This CDR3 reads CASSLLFRLNEQYF. CDR3 bases: TGTGCCAGCAGCTTACTCTTCCGTCTTAACGAGCAGTACTTC.

The rearrangement links TRBV2 to TRBJ1-6; the D is unclear. V was trimmed by 11 bases and J by 11 bases, leaving 7 bases between them. The CDR3 runs 9 residues. Germline V gives CDR1 SNHLY, CDR2 FYNNEI. CDR3 amino acids: CAASPPLHF. In DNA, the CDR3 is TGTGCCGCCTCGCCACCCCTCCACTTT.

The chain employs TRBV25-1 and TRBJ2-7; 7 nucleotides agree with TRBD2. The CDR3 loop spans 11 amino acids. J was trimmed by 10 bases and V by 3 bases; bases with no gene match: 3. From germline, CDR1 is MGHDK and CDR2 SYGVNS. CDR3 sequence (DNA): TGTGCCAGCAGTGAGGGAGGGGCACAGTACTTC. It codes for CASSEGGAQYF.

This rearrangement joins TRBV14 to TRBJ2-3; D not resolved. The CDR3 sequence is 13 residues long. Germline CDR1 and CDR2: SGHDN and FVKESK. V lost 0 bases, J lost 6 bases, and 7 bases lay in between. The CDR3 here is CASSQEHRDTQYF. For the CDR3, the DNA is TGTGCCAGCAGCCAAGAACATCGCGATACGCAGTATTTT.

J is TRBJ2-5 and V is TRBV4-1, with 7 bases aligning to TRBD2. The CDR3 has 16 amino acids. V lost 0 bases, J lost 5 bases, and 9 bases stayed unmatched. CDR1 MGHRA and CDR2 YSYEKL come from the germline V gene. CDR3 DNA sequence: TGCGCCAGCAGCCAAGATCGGGGGGTGAATATCGAGACCCAGTACTTC. It is translated as CASSQDRGVNIETQYF.

The V and J genes are TRBV2 and TRBJ1-2, with 7 bases fitting TRBD1. The CDR3 consists of 13 residues. J lost 5 bases, V lost 9 bases, and 9 bases had no gene match. CDR1 is SNHLY, CDR2 FYNNEI, per germline. The CDR3 loop reads CARRDSRLYGYTF. In nucleotides, the CDR3 is TGTGCCAGACGGGACAGTAGGCTATATGGCTACACCTTC.

The gene calls are TRBV5-1 and TRBJ1-5, with D possibly TRBD1 on 5 matching bases. Between the trimmed V and J ends, which lost 0 bases and 3 bases, there was a span of 10 bases. CDR1 is SGHRS and CDR2 is YFSETQ in the germline V gene. The CDR3 is 15 amino acids. The CDR3 here is CASSLGQGDNQPQHF. The CDR3 DNA sequence: TGCGCCAGCAGCTTGGGCCAGGGAGACAATCAGCCCCAGCATTTT.

The chain carries TRBV21-1 and TRBJ1-2; the table gives TRBD1 as D, unverified against the DNA. TRBV21-1 is assigned pseudogene status. The CDR3 contains 13 residues. CDR3 sequence: CASSKSRFYGYTF. The CDR3 coding sequence is TGTGCCAGCAGCAAGAGCAGGTTCTATGGCTACACCTTC.